The next 32 T cell receptor beta chains were all read from a single sample in a study of OX40 agonist ivuxolimab in advanced cancers. Clones were read by immunoSEQ multiplex PCR, and TCRdb kept only the in-frame ones, dropping some. In the table there are approximately 82,000 clones, approximately 85% of which are singletons. Specimen: CD4+ or CD8+ T cells sorted from blood, collected in a trial of the OX40 agonist ivuxolimab. All receptors derive from an adult with an advanced solid tumor such as melanoma, head and neck, liver or kidney cancer.

The chain employs TRBV30 and TRBJ2-7; D is perhaps TRBD1 (6 bases). V gave up 0 bases and J gave up 6 bases, with 24 bases separating them. Per the germline V gene, CDR1 is GTSNPN and CDR2 is SVGIG (reference sequence). This CDR3 spans 17 amino acids. For the CDR3, the DNA is TGTGCCTGGAGTGTTTCGCTTCAGCAGGGGAGATACGGCGAGCAGTACTTC. This gives the protein CAWSVSLQQGRYGEQYF.

The chain couples TRBV6-5 to TRBJ1-2; D not resolved. Trimming cost V 8 bases and J 5 bases, with 18 bases left between them. CDR3 length: 14 residues. From germline, CDR1 is MNHEY and CDR2 SVGAGI. CDR3 region: CASRAPTSLYGYTF. The CDR3 DNA reads as TGTGCCAGCCGGGCCCCCACTTCTCTTTATGGCTACACCTTC.

This chain joins TRBV6-1 and TRBJ1-4; maybe TRBD1 (6 bases). The CDR3 loop spans 14 amino acids. CDR1 is MNHNS and CDR2 is SASEGT in the germline V gene. The ends were cut back, 0 bases at V and 5 bases at J, with 7 bases in the middle. CDR3 nucleotide sequence: TGTGCCAGCAGTGAAGCGGGGGCGAATGAAAAACTGTTTTTT. This sequence encodes CASSEAGANEKLFF.

The rearrangement joins TRBV25-1 to TRBJ1-6; TRBD1 matches 9 bases. Per the germline V gene, CDR1 is MGHDK and CDR2 is SYGVNS. V lost 6 bases to trimming and J lost 8 bases; unmatched junction nucleotides: 2. This CDR3 region has 13 residues. CDR3 sequence (DNA): TGTGCCAGCAGACAGGGGGCAGATTCACCCCTCCACTTT. Protein sequence: CASRQGADSPLHF.

The V call is TRBV30, the J call TRBJ1-1; no clear D gene. CDR1 is GTSNPN, CDR2 SVGIG, per germline (reference sequence). The CDR3 is 14 amino acids. V lost 2 bases to trimming and J lost 0 bases, with 10 bases between them. The CDR3 here is CAWSPLIMNTEAFF. The DNA of the CDR3 is TGTGCCTGGAGTCCGCTAATCATGAACACTGAAGCTTTCTTT.

A few counts support this clone. This CDR3 reads CASSVAPGSNQPQHF. The CDR3 DNA sequence: TGTGCCAGCAGCGTAGCTCCAGGGAGCAATCAGCCCCAGCATTTT. The rearrangement links TRBV9 to TRBJ1-5; TRBD1 is a possible D gene (5 bases). V lost 0 bases and J 1 base, leaving 8 bases between the germline ends. Germline CDR1 and CDR2: SGDLS and YYNGEE. The CDR3 spans 15 residues.

The genes are TRBV9 and TRBJ1-1; D unclear. Germline V CDR1 and CDR2: SGDLS, YYNGEE. V lost 0 bases, J lost 4 bases, and 7 bases lay in between. The CDR3 is 13 residues long. This CDR3 reads CASSVGELTEAFF. In nucleotides, the CDR3 is TGTGCCAGCAGCGTAGGGGAACTCACTGAAGCTTTCTTT. Full variable domain (outside the CDR3, taken from reference TRBV9 and TRBJ1-1): DSGVTQTPKHLITATGQRVTLRCSPRSGDLSVYWYQQSLDQGLQFLIQYYNGEERAKGNILERFSAQQFPDLHSELNLSSLELGDSALYFCASSVGELTEAFFGQGTRLTVV.

The chain links TRBV5-4 to TRBJ2-7; D may be TRBD1 (6 bases). CDR1 and CDR2 from the germline V gene are SGHNT and YYREEE (reference sequence). Trimming removed 4 bases from V and 1 base from J, with 15 bases in between. This CDR3 has 15 amino acids. The DNA of the CDR3 is TGTGCCAGCAGCGGCGGTGGACAGATTTCCTACGAGCAGTACTTC. Encoded protein: CASSGGGQISYEQYF.

The V and J genes are TRBV5-4 and TRBJ1-4, with D possibly TRBD1 on 5 matching bases. The germline V gene has CDR1 SGHNT and CDR2 YYREEE (reference sequence). The ends were cut back, 2 bases at V and 8 bases at J, with 7 bases in the middle. The CDR3 runs 12 residues. The CDR3 here is CASSFEGEKLFF. CDR3 DNA: TGTGCCAGCAGCTTTGAGGGGGAAAAACTGTTTTTT.

This clone turned up a few times. The gene calls are TRBV18 and TRBJ2-7; D is uncertain. Trimming removed 3 bases at V and 5 bases at J, with 2 bases between. The CDR3 consists of 10 residues. The germline CDR1 and CDR2 sequences are KGHSH and LQKENI. DNA for the CDR3: TGTGCCAGCTCACCGCACGAGCAGTACTTC. As protein: CASSPHEQYF.

The chain is built from TRBV19 and TRBJ2-1, with 8 bases fitting TRBD2. V was pared by 7 bases and J by 9 bases, with 11 bases of the junction left unmatched. The CDR3 runs to 14 residues. CDR1 LNHDA and CDR2 SQIVND come from the germline V gene (reference sequence). CDR3 nucleotide sequence: TGTGCCAGTATGTCACAGCGGGGGACCGGTGAGCAGTTCTTC. Translating it yields CASMSQRGTGEQFF.

The chain has TRBV19 and TRBJ2-3, with a tentative D call TRBD1 (5 bases). Germline V gene lookup returns CDR1 LNHDA and CDR2 SQIVND (reference sequence). Trimming took off 3 bases at V and 4 bases at J, with 11 bases between the two ends. This CDR3 is 14 amino acids long. CDR3 in amino acids: CASSIQGMSDTQYF. CDR3 in DNA: TGTGCCAGTAGTATTCAGGGTATGTCAGATACGCAGTATTTT.

The genes are TRBV6-4 and TRBJ2-2; 7 bases are a match to TRBD1. V lost 10 bases and J lost 3; bases outside the gene matches: 8. Germline CDR1 MRHNA, CDR2 SNTAGT. The CDR3 runs to 14 residues. The CDR3 here is CATRQGKDTGELFF. CDR3 nucleotide sequence: TGTGCCACTCGACAGGGTAAGGACACCGGGGAGCTGTTTTTT.

The chain has TRBV5-1 and TRBJ2-5, with D perhaps TRBD1 (5 bases). The germline CDR1 and CDR2 sequences are SGHRS and YFSETQ. The germline V and J ends were trimmed by 2 bases and 0 bases, with 11 bases remaining between them. There are 15 residues in the CDR3. CDR3 sequence reads: CASSFGPGNQETQYF. CDR3 coding DNA: TGCGCCAGCAGCTTTGGTCCAGGGAACCAAGAGACCCAGTACTTC.

The chain combines TRBV2 with TRBJ1-4; D is ambiguous. Germline V gives CDR1 SNHLY, CDR2 FYNNEI. The V and J ends lost 6 bases and 0 bases respectively, with 11 bases between them. This CDR3 spans 15 amino acids. CDR3 sequence reads: CASRRRITTNEKLFF. DNA of the CDR3: TGTGCCAGCAGACGACGGATAACAACTAATGAAAAACTGTTTTTT.

This clone was seen a single time. The chain joins TRBV4-1 to TRBJ2-2, with D tentatively TRBD2 (6 bases). The CDR3 length is 14 residues. Trimming left V 2 bases short and J 10 bases short, with 14 bases between. Germline V CDR1 and CDR2: MGHRA, YSYEKL. The DNA of the CDR3 is TGCGCCAGCAGCCAACCTACTAGGAGGGAGGAGCTGTTTTTT. Translated, it gives CASSQPTRREELFF.

The chain links TRBV4-3 to TRBJ2-1; the D is unclear. There are 11 residues in the CDR3. Germline CDR1 reads LGHNA; CDR2 reads YSLEER. The V end lost 0 bases, the J end lost 7 bases, and 1 base lay between the germline ends. The CDR3 bases are TGCGCCAGCAGCCAAGATAATGAGCAGTTCTTC. It translates to CASSQDNEQFF.

The table lists this clone with a few counts. The rearrangement joins TRBV10-3 to TRBJ2-3; tentative D call: TRBD2 (5 bases). V lost 8 bases and J lost 0, with 12 bases in between. The CDR3 spans 14 residues. CDR1 ENHRY and CDR2 SYGVKD come from the germline V gene. The CDR3 nucleotides are TGTGCCATCGCCTGGACTTCTAGCACAGATACGCAGTATTTT. Protein product: CAIAWTSSTDTQYF.

This clone was picked up a small number of times. The J gene is TRBJ2-5, the V gene TRBV5-6; possibly TRBD1 for D (6 bases). This CDR3 has 14 residues. Between the trimmed V and J ends, which lost 7 bases and 4 bases, there was a span of 17 bases. Germline assignment: CDR1 SGHDT and CDR2 YYEEEE. CDR3 loop: CASLGQGRRETQYF. The CDR3 region has the DNA TGTGCCAGCCTCGGGCAGGGGCGCCGAGAGACCCAGTACTTC.

The genes are TRBV28 and TRBJ1-5, with 11 bases lining up with TRBD1. The CDR3 has 14 amino acids. The J segment lost 5 bases and the V segment lost 6 bases, leaving 3 bases of the junction unmatched. Germline assignment: CDR1 MDHEN and CDR2 SYDVKM. In DNA, the CDR3 is TGTGCCAGCAGCCGGACAGGGGGCTATCAGCCCCAGCATTTT. This gives the protein CASSRTGGYQPQHF.

This rearrangement joins TRBV5-4 to TRBJ2-5; 13 nucleotides agree with TRBD2. The germline V gene has CDR1 SGHNT and CDR2 YYREEE (reference sequence). Losses at the gene ends were 2 bases for V and 4 bases for J; bases not matched to a gene: 5. The CDR3 runs 16 residues. The DNA for the CDR3 is TGTGCCAGCAGCTTTGACGGACTAGCGGGGGTAGAGACCCAGTACTTC. It codes for CASSFDGLAGVETQYF.

This rearrangement joins TRBV9 to TRBJ2-1, with 10 bases lining up with TRBD2. Germline CDR1 reads SGDLS; CDR2 reads YYNGEE. The CDR3 is 15 amino acids. Germline trimming cut 3 bases from V and 4 bases from J; bases unmatched to any gene: 4. This CDR3 reads CASSERTSGYNEQFF. The CDR3 coding sequence is TGTGCCAGCAGCGAGCGGACTAGCGGTTACAATGAGCAGTTCTTC.

CDR3 bases: TGCGCCAGCAGCTTGTGGAACACCCCAGGCTCCTACAATGAGCAGTTCTTC. Translated: CASSLWNTPGSYNEQFF. The rearrangement joins TRBV5-1 to TRBJ2-1; no definite D call. Trimming stripped 1 base from V and 0 bases from J, with 14 bases between. The CDR3 spans 17 residues. From germline, CDR1 is SGHRS and CDR2 YFSETQ.

This chain joins TRBV21-1 and TRBJ2-7. TRBV21-1 constitutes a pseudogene. This CDR3 comprises 11 residues. The CDR3 loop is CASSAGPEQYF. DNA for the CDR3: TGTGCCAGCAGCGCTGGACCCGAGCAGTACTTC.

V usage is TRBV25-1 and J usage is TRBJ1-3; TRBD1 might be the D (6 bases). The CDR3 covers 16 residues. Between the trimmed V and J ends, which lost 6 bases and 4 bases, there was a span of 19 bases. The germline CDR1 and CDR2 sequences are MGHDK and SYGVNS. The CDR3 protein is CASSPAGAGVGNTIYF. CDR3 nucleotide sequence: TGTGCCAGCAGCCCTGCCGGGGCAGGGGTAGGAAACACCATATATTTT.

This clone appeared a single time. An end of the junction does not agree with germline; a read error may underlie this. V and J are TRBV4-2 and TRBJ2-7; D is uncertain. The CDR3 extends over 12 amino acids. Looked up from germline, CDR1 is LGHNA and CDR2 is YNFKEQ. The CDR3 DNA follows: TGTGCCAGCAGCCGGGAAGGCTACCAGCAGTACTTC. Protein sequence: CASSREGYQQYF.

The J gene is TRBJ2-2, the V gene TRBV5-1; 8 bases match TRBD2. CDR3 size: 15 residues. CDR1 and CDR2 from the germline V gene are SGHRS and YFSETQ. V lost 3 bases, J lost 5 bases, and 6 bases stayed unmatched. The CDR3 DNA reads TGCGCCAGCAGCTCGGGAGGGGGATGGACCGGGGAGCTGTTTTTT. Translated, it gives CASSSGGGWTGELFF.

This chain joins TRBV28 and TRBJ2-7; perhaps TRBD2 as D (6 bases). The CDR3 is 17 amino acids. Germline assignment: CDR1 MDHEN and CDR2 SYDVKM. Between the trimmed V and J ends, which lost 5 bases and 0 bases, there was a span of 20 bases. The CDR3 spells CASSPSGLAWSSYEQYF. CDR3 nucleotide sequence: TGTGCCAGCAGTCCCAGCGGGTTGGCCTGGAGCTCCTACGAGCAGTACTTC. Supplemented by reference TRBV28 and TRBJ2-7, the full variable domain reads DVKVTQSSRYLVKRTGEKVFLECVQDMDHENMFWYRQDPGLGLRLIYFSYDVKMKEKGDIPEGYSVSREKKERFSLILESASTNQTSMYLCASSPSGLAWSSYEQYFGPGTRLTVT.

The chain combines TRBV16 with TRBJ2-3, with no clear D. Germline CDR1 and CDR2: KGHSY and FQNENV. V was trimmed by 4 bases and J by 0 bases, leaving 2 bases between them. The CDR3 loop spans 12 amino acids. The CDR3 loop is CASSPSTDTQYF. CDR3 nucleotides: TGTGCCAGCAGCCCTAGCACAGATACGCAGTATTTT.

This clone was seen just once. The rearrangement joins TRBV5-1 to TRBJ2-5; D not resolved. Trimming removed 4 bases at V and 5 bases at J, with 12 bases between. Germline V lookup: CDR1 SGHRS, CDR2 YFSETQ. The CDR3 consists of 13 residues. CDR3 amino acids: CASSPVGMETQYF. The CDR3 DNA is TGCGCCAGCAGCCCCGTAGGGATGGAGACCCAGTACTTC.

CDR3 sequence (DNA): TGCGCCAGCAGCTTGGGGGGGGGCGGCACCGGGGAGCTGTTTTTT. It is translated as CASSLGGGGTGELFF. The chain combines TRBV5-1 with TRBJ2-2; a weak D match, TRBD2 (7 bases). This CDR3 spans 15 amino acids. V was pared by 0 bases and J by 4 bases, with 10 bases between. Germline V gene sequence: CDR1 SGHRS, CDR2 YFSETQ.

The chain is built from TRBV6-5 and TRBJ2-7, with D maybe TRBD2 (6 bases). This CDR3 has 16 amino acids. Trimming took off 4 bases at V and 5 bases at J, with 21 bases between the two ends. From germline, CDR1 is MNHEY and CDR2 SVGAGI. CDR3 amino acids: CASSSGRDSQAHEQYF. Here the CDR3 DNA reads TGTGCCAGCAGTTCGGGCCGGGACTCCCAAGCCCACGAGCAGTACTTC.